A selection of T cell receptor beta chains follows, all from one sample in a study of cytomegalovirus exposure and HLA in healthy donors. Produced via immunoSEQ multiplex PCR; TCRdb's table is partial and in-frame only. Counted here are some 160,000 clones, around 77% occurring once; the ten biggest clones make up approximately 1.8%. Sequenced input: PBMCs. These receptors originate from a woman in her 30s in good health and CMV-seronegative. Each CDR3 is given without its conserved first and last residue.

TRBV6-1	ASKNRRESDTQY
TRBV28	ASSFRSDRPSSYGYT
TRBV9	ASTGGSGSGYEQY
TRBV7-9	ASISSFYGELF
TRBV2	ASSAQGGLNEQF
TRBV6-5	ASSSLAASTDTQY
TRBV2	ASGGDRVTEAF
TRBV14	ASSQKNTGGLLYEQY
TRBV4-1	ASSRGTSGSYEQY
TRBV14	ASSHIAEETQY
TRBV7-6	ASSSIPRSPYGYT
TRBV2	AKLLRQTGVGADTQY
TRBV6-5	ASRTVWEADTQY
TRBV13	ASSLRMEFRGAYGYT
TRBV9	ASSVQAGVGDTQY
TRBV4-3	ASSQRTGWGPQH
TRBV5-8	ASSTTGWSYEQY
TRBV7-3	ASSLSGLGLQF
TRBV18	ASSPQGVVYEQY
TRBV28	ASSFSGGINQPQH
TRBV5-1	ASKEEASGHYEQY
TRBV19	ASIHRTGNTEAF
TRBV7-3	ASSPGPSGFEAF
TRBV4-3	ASSQDPATAQH
TRBV19	ASSPGQVSTYEQY
TRBV7-9	ASIRAGGGETQY
TRBV9	ASSPLSGDPYSCNQPQH
TRBV18	ASSPTSGRRYEQY
TRBV18	ASSQGQDNEQF
TRBV19	ASIPLGRGSAEAF
TRBV7-9	SSRSGTAYEQY